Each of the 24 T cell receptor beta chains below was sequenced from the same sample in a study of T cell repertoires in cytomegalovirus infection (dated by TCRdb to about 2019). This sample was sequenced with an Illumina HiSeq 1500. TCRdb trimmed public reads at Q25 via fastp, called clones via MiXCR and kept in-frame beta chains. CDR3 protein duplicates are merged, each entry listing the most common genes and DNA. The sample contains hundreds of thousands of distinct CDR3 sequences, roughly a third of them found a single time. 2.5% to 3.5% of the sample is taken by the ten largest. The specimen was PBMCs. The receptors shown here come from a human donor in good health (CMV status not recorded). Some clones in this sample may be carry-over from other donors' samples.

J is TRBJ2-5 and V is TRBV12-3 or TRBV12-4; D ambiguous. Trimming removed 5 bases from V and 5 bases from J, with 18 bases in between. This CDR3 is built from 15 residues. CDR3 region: CASSPYLGGRETQYF. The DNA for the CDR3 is TGTGCCAGCAGTCCTTATCTCGGTGGCCGGGAGACCCAGTACTTC.

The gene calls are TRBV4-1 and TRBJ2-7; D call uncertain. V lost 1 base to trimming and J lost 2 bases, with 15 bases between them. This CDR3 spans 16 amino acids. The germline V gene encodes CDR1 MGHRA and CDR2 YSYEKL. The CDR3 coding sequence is TGCGCCAGCAGCCAAGTACTTTTCCAGGCCACCTACGAGCAGTACTTC. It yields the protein CASSQVLFQATYEQYF.

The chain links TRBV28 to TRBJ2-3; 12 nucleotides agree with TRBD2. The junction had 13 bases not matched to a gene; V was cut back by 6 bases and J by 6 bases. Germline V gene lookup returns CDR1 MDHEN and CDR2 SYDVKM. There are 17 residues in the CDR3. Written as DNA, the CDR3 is TGTGCCAGCAGCCTTATGACTAGCGGGGGAACTCTGGATACGCAGTATTTT. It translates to CASSLMTSGGTLDTQYF.

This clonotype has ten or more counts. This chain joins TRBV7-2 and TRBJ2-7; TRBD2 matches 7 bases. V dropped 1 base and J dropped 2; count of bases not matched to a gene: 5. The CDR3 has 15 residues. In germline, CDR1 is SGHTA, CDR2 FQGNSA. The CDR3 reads CASSLVGGSTYEQYF. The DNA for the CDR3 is TGTGCCAGCAGCTTAGTGGGCGGGAGCACCTACGAGCAGTACTTC. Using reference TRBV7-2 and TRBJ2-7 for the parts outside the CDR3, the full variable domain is GAGVSQSPSNKVTEKGKDVELRCDPISGHTALYWYRQSLGQGLEFLIYFQGNSAPDKSGLPSDRFSAERTGGSVSTLTIQRTQQEDSAVYLCASSLVGGSTYEQYFGPGTRLTVT.

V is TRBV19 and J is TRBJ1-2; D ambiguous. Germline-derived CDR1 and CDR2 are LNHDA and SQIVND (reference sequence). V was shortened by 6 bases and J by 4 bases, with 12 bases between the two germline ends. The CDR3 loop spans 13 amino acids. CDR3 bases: TGTGCCAGTAGCTACGACCAGGTCTATGGCTACACCTTC. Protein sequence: CASSYDQVYGYTF. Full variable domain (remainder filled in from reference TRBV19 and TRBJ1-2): DGGITQSPKYLFRKEGQNVTLSCEQNLNHDAMYWYRQDPGQGLRLIYYSQIVNDFQKGDIAEGYSVSREKKESFPLTVTSAQKNPTAFYLCASSYDQVYGYTFGSGTRLTVV.

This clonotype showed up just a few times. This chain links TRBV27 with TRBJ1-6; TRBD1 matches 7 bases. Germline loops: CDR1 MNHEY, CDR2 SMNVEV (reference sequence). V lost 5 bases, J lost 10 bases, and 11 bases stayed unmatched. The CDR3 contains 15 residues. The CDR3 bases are TGTGCCAGCAGTCAGACGACAGGGATAGGGTCACCCCTCCACTTT. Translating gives CASSQTTGIGSPLHF.

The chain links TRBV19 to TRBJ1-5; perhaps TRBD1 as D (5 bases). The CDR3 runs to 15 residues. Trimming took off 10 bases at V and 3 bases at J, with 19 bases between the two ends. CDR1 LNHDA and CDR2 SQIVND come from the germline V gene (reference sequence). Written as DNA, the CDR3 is TGTGCCACCATGAAGGGGCGGGAGGTCAATCAGCCCCAGCATTTT. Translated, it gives CATMKGREVNQPQHF.

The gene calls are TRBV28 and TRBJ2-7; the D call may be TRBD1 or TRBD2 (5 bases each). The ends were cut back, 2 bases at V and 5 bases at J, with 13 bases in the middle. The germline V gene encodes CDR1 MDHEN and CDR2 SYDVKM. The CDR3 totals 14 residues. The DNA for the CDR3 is TGTGCCAGCAGTTTAGAGGGAAGGGGAGACGAGCAGTACTTC. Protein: CASSLEGRGDEQYF.

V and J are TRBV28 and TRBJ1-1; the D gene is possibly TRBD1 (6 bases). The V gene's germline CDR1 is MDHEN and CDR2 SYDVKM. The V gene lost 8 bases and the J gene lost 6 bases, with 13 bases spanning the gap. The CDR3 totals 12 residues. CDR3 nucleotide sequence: TGTGCCAGCGTCGGGGGGCGATCTGAAGCTTTCTTT. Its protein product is CASVGGRSEAFF.

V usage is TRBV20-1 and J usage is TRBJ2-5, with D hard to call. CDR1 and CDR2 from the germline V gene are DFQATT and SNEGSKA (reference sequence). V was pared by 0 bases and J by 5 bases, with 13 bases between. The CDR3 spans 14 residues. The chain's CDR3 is CSAREQAKFETQYF. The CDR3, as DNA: TGCAGTGCTAGAGAGCAAGCCAAGTTTGAGACCCAGTACTTC.

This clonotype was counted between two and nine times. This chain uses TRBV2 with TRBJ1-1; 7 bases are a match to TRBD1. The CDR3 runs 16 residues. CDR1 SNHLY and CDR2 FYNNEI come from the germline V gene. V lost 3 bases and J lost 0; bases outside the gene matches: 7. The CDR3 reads CASSDWARGLNTEAFF. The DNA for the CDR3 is TGTGCCAGCAGTGATTGGGCAAGGGGGCTGAACACTGAAGCTTTCTTT.

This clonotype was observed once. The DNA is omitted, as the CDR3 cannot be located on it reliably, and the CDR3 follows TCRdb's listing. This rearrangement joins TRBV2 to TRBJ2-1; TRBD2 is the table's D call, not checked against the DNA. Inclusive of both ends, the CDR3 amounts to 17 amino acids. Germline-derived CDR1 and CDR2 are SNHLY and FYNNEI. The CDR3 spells CASSTFGSGSTYNEQVF.

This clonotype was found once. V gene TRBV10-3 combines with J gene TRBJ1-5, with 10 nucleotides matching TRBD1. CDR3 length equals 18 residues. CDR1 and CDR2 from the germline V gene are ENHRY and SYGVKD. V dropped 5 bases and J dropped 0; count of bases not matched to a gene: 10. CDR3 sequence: CAISPGQGIGDSNQPQHF. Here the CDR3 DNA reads TGTGCCATCAGTCCGGGACAGGGGATTGGGGATAGCAATCAGCCCCAGCATTTT.

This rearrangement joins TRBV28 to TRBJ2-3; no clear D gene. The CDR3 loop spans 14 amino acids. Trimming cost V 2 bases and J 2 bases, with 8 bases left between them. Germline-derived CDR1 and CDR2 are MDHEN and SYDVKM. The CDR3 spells CASSLAPNTDTQYF. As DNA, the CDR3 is TGTGCCAGCAGTTTAGCCCCAAACACAGATACGCAGTATTTT.

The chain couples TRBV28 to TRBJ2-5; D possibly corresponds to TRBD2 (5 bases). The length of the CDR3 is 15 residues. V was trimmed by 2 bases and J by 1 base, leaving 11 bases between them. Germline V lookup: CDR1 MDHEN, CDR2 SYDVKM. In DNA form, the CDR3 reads TGTGCCAGCAGTTTAAGAGGGTCTTTCCAAGAGACCCAGTACTTC. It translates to CASSLRGSFQETQYF.

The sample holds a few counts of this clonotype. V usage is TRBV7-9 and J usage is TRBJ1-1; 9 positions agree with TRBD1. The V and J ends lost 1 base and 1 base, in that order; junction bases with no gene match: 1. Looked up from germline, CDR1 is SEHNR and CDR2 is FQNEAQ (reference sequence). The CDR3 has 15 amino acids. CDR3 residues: CASSLGDRENTEAFF. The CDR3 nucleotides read TGTGCCAGCAGCTTAGGGGACAGGGAGAACACTGAAGCTTTCTTT.

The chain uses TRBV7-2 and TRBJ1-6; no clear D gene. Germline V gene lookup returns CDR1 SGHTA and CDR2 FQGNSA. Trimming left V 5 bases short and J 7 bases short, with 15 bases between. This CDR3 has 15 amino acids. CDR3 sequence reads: CASSPSRGGNSPLHF. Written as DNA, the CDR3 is TGTGCCAGCAGCCCCTCTCGGGGAGGGAATTCACCCCTCCACTTT.

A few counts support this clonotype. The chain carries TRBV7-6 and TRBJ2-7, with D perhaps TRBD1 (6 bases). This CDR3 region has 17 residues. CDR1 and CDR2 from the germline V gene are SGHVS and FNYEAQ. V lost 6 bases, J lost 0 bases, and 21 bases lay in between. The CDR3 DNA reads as TGTGCCAGCAGTGTAGGGGGAGTTGGGGGTCACTCCTACGAGCAGTACTTC. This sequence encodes CASSVGGVGGHSYEQYF.

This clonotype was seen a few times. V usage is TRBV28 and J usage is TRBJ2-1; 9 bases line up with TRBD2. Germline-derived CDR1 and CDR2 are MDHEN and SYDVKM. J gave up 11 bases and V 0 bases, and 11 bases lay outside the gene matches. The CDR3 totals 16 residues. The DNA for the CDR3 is TGTGCCAGCAGTTTATGGGAACAGCGGGAGGCCACCAAGCAGTTCTTC. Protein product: CASSLWEQREATKQFF.

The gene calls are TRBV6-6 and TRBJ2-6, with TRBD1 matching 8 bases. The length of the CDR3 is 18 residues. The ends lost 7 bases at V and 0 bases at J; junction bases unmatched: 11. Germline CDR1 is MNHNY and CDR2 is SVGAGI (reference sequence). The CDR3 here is CASTHAGTGLSGANVLTF. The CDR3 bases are TGTGCCAGCACCCACGCCGGGACAGGCCTCTCTGGGGCCAACGTCCTGACTTTC.

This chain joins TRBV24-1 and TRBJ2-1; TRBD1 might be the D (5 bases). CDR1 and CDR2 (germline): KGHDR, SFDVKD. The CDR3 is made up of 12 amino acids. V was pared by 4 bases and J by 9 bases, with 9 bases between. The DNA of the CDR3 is TGTGCCACCAGTGACCAGGGCACTGAGCAGTTCTTC. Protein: CATSDQGTEQFF.

CDR3 sequence (DNA): TGCAGTGCTAGAGATGACAGTCATTACGAGCAGTACTTC. It encodes CSARDDSHYEQYF. The chain is built from TRBV20-1 and TRBJ2-7, with D possibly TRBD1 on 5 matching bases. This CDR3 has 13 residues. The germline gives CDR1 DFQATT, CDR2 SNEGSKA (reference sequence). V was pared by 0 bases and J by 4 bases, with 10 bases between.

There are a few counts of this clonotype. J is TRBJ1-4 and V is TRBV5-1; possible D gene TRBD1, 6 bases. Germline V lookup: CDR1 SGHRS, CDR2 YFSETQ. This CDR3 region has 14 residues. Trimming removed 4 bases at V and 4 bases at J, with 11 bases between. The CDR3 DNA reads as TGCGCCAGCAGCGACGGACAGATTAATGAAAAACTGTTTTTT. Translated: CASSDGQINEKLFF.

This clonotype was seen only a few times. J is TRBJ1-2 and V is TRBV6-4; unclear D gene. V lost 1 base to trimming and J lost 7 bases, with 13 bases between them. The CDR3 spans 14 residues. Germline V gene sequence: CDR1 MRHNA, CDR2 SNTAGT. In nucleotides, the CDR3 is TGTGCCAGCAGTGACTTGGGCAGCTCGTTTGGCTACACCTTC. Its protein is CASSDLGSSFGYTF.